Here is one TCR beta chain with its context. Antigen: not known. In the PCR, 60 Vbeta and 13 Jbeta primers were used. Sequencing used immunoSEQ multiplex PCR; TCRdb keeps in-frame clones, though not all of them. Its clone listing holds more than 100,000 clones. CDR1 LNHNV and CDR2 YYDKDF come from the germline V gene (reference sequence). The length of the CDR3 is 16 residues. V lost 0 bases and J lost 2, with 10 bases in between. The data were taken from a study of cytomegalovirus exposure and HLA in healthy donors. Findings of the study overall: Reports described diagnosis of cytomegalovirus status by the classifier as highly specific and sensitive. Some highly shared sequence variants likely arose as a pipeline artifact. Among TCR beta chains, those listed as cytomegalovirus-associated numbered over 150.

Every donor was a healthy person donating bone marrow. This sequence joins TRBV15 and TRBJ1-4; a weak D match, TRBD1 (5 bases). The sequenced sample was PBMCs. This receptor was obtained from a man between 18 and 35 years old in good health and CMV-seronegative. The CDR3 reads CATSRDRVGTNEKLFF. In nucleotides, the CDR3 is TGTGCCACCAGCAGAGACAGGGTGGGGACTAATGAAAAACTGTTTTTT.